Included here is one T cell receptor beta chain sequence, with context. These data belong to a study of blood T cell repertoires in COVID-19. This table comes from immunoSEQ multiplex PCR, and its TCRdb copy is limited to in-frame clones, with some not included. The data hold 100,000 or so clones, with 91% observed a single time. The V gene's germline CDR1 is SGDLS and CDR2 YYNGEE. Trimming removed 4 bases at V and 9 bases at J, with 17 bases between. The CDR3 loop spans 15 amino acids. The origin of this receptor is a man between 60 and 75 years old with acute or convalescent COVID-19. Sequencing input: peripheral blood. The chain links TRBV9 to TRBJ1-6, with D possibly TRBD1 on 5 matching bases. CDR3 nucleotides: TGTGCCAGCAGCCCCCATGGGACTGCGAGTTCACCCCTCCACTTT. This encodes CASSPHGTASSPLHF.